The 21 T cell receptor beta chains below come from one sample, sequenced in a study of blood T cell repertoires in COVID-19. The repertoire was sequenced with immunoSEQ multiplex PCR; TCRdb's copy has only in-frame clones and lacks some. This sample has approximately 270,000 clones, with about 86% found just once. The sample taken for sequencing was peripheral blood. Receptor source: a person in their 70s with COVID-19, enrolled during active disease.

The CDR3 bases are TGTGCCACCAGCAGTAACAGGGGGCTTTGGCAGCCCCAGCATTTT. Translating gives CATSSNRGLWQPQHF. The chain joins TRBV15 to TRBJ1-5; 9 nucleotides line up with TRBD1. V was pared by 3 bases and J by 7 bases, with 7 bases of the junction left unmatched. This CDR3 is 15 amino acids long. Germline CDR1 and CDR2: LNHNV and YYDKDF (reference sequence). The full variable domain, completed using reference TRBV15 and TRBJ1-5, is DAMVIQNPRYQVTQFGKPVTLSCSQTLNHNVMYWYQQKSSQAPKLLFHYYDKDFNNEADTPDNFQSRRPNTSFCFLDIRSPGLGDTAMYLCATSSNRGLWQPQHFGDGTRLSIL.

The rearrangement links TRBV28 to TRBJ2-7; 11 nucleotides match TRBD2. Unmatched junction bases numbered 13, after V lost 2 bases and J lost 4 bases. The CDR3 runs to 18 residues. Per germline, CDR1 MDHEN and CDR2 SYDVKM. The CDR3 coding sequence is TGTGCCAGCAGTTTAAGACTAGCGGGGACGCTGAATTGGTACGAGCAGTACTTC. Amino acids: CASSLRLAGTLNWYEQYF.

The rearrangement links TRBV5-4 to TRBJ1-4, with TRBD1 identical over 9 bases. The CDR3 runs to 16 residues. Losses at the gene ends were 3 bases for V and 5 bases for J; bases not matched to a gene: 8. Germline CDR1 is SGHNT and CDR2 is YYREEE (reference sequence). CDR3 residues: CASSSRSGTGNEKLFF. The CDR3 DNA reads TGTGCCAGCAGCTCCCGCTCCGGGACAGGGAATGAAAAACTGTTTTTT.

This clone appeared many times. The chain combines TRBV19 with TRBJ1-2; 9 positions match TRBD1. Losses at the gene ends were 8 bases for V and 6 bases for J; bases not matched to a gene: 4. Germline V gene data show CDR1 as LNHDA and CDR2 as SQIVND (reference sequence). The CDR3 spans 12 residues. CDR3 sequence: CASLGQGHGYTF. The CDR3 region has the DNA TGTGCCAGTTTGGGACAGGGACATGGCTACACCTTC.

The rearrangement links TRBV7-2 to TRBJ1-5; D perhaps matches TRBD1 (5 bases). The CDR3 runs 15 residues. V lost 3 bases, J lost 1 base, and 10 bases lay in between. Germline V gene lookup returns CDR1 SGHTA and CDR2 FQGNSA. The CDR3 region has the DNA TGTGCCAGCAGCTTTGGTGGGGCAAGCAATCAGCCCCAGCATTTT. Translated, it gives CASSFGGASNQPQHF.

This chain joins TRBV29-1 and TRBJ2-7, with D possibly being TRBD1 (5 bases). V was clipped by 3 bases and J by 4 bases, with 10 bases between them. Germline assignment: CDR1 SQVTM and CDR2 ANQGSEA. This CDR3 contains 12 residues. The CDR3 DNA follows: TGCAGCGTTGAGGGGCCGAAATACGAGCAGTACTTC. This translates into CSVEGPKYEQYF.

The chain couples TRBV19 to TRBJ1-5, with a weak D call TRBD1 (5 bases). The length of the CDR3 is 16 residues. The V gene lost 2 bases and the J gene lost 8 bases, with 19 bases spanning the gap. Germline values: CDR1 LNHDA, CDR2 SQIVND (reference sequence). CDR3 nucleotide sequence: TGTGCCAGTAGTATATTTGTCGGGCAGGGCGGGAAGCCCCAGCATTTT. This encodes CASSIFVGQGGKPQHF.

The chain recombines TRBV18 with TRBJ1-2; 8 bases line up with TRBD1. Germline V CDR1 and CDR2: KGHSH, LQKENI. This CDR3 has 14 amino acids. Trimming removed 4 bases from V and 3 bases from J; junction bases left unmatched: 4. The CDR3 nucleotides read TGTGCCAGCTCACGGCAGGGGGCGGACTATGGCTACACCTTC. Translated: CASSRQGADYGYTF. The whole variable domain, filled in from reference TRBV18 and TRBJ1-2, reads NAGVMQNPRHLVRRRGQEARLRCSPMKGHSHVYWYRQLPEEGLKFMVYLQKENIIDESGMPKERFSAEFPKEGPSILRIQQVVRGDSAAYFCASSRQGADYGYTFGSGTRLTVV.

The V gene is TRBV28, the J gene TRBJ2-7; tentatively, D is TRBD1 (5 bases). Germline values: CDR1 MDHEN, CDR2 SYDVKM. V was shortened by 5 bases and J by 2 bases, with 16 bases between the two germline ends. This CDR3 contains 15 residues. This CDR3 reads CASSAPPQVAYEQYF. The CDR3 region has the DNA TGTGCCAGCAGTGCCCCCCCACAGGTTGCCTACGAGCAGTACTTC.

The V and J genes are TRBV13 and TRBJ2-1, with TRBD2 matching over 10 bases. With 1 base clipped from V and 4 bases from J, the junction kept 1 base outside the gene matches. The germline V gene has CDR1 PRHDT and CDR2 FYEKMQ (reference sequence). CDR3 length equals 15 residues. The CDR3 protein is CASSLELAGYNEQFF. CDR3 coding DNA: TGTGCCAGCAGCTTAGAACTAGCGGGATACAATGAGCAGTTCTTC.

This clone was picked up one time. The J gene is TRBJ1-4, the V gene TRBV2; TRBD1 matches at 9 bases. Germline CDR1 is SNHLY and CDR2 is FYNNEI. Trimming at V came to 6 bases and at J to 2 bases, leaving 1 base not matched to a gene. This CDR3 region has 14 residues. The CDR3 region is CASRTGGTNEKLFF. Here the CDR3 DNA reads TGTGCCAGCAGAACAGGGGGCACTAATGAAAAACTGTTTTTT.

The chain joins TRBV5-4 to TRBJ2-2, with a possible D match to TRBD1 (6 bases). V lost 0 bases to trimming and J lost 6 bases, with 15 bases between them. Germline values: CDR1 SGHNT, CDR2 YYREEE (reference sequence). CDR3 length: 16 amino acids. DNA for the CDR3: TGTGCCAGCAGCTTGGGCAGGGGTAATTCGGCCGGGGAGCTGTTTTTT. It specifies CASSLGRGNSAGELFF.

This rearrangement joins TRBV6-5 to TRBJ2-2; maybe TRBD1 (5 bases). The CDR3 has 15 residues. Between the trimmed V and J ends, which lost 6 bases and 7 bases, there was a span of 18 bases. Per germline, CDR1 MNHEY and CDR2 SVGAGI. The CDR3 bases are TGTGCCAGCAGCGCAAACCCACAGGTCAGCGGGGAGCTGTTTTTT. Its protein product is CASSANPQVSGELFF.

The chain employs TRBV7-8 and TRBJ1-1; 12 bases are a match to TRBD1. CDR3 length equals 16 residues. Germline CDR1 reads SGHVS; CDR2 reads FQNEAQ. The V segment lost 3 bases and the J segment 4 bases; nucleotides outside the gene matches: 6. The CDR3 sequence is CASSFRDRGLGTEAFF. The CDR3 DNA follows: TGTGCCAGCAGCTTCCGGGACAGGGGGCTGGGCACTGAAGCTTTCTTT.

This rearrangement joins TRBV11-2 to TRBJ2-5; D perhaps matches TRBD2 (6 bases). The CDR3 totals 14 residues. The V end was cut by 7 bases, the J end by 5 bases, with 17 bases between. Looked up from germline, CDR1 is SGHAT and CDR2 is FQNNGV. CDR3: CASTLDRRVETQYF. The CDR3 DNA is TGTGCCAGCACCCTGGACCGGAGGGTTGAGACCCAGTACTTC. The complete variable domain, with remaining parts taken from reference TRBV11-2 and TRBJ2-5, reads EAGVAQSPRYKIIEKRQSVAFWCNPISGHATLYWYQQILGQGPKLLIQFQNNGVVDDSQLPKDRFSAERLKGVDSTLKIQPAKLEDSAVYLCASTLDRRVETQYFGPGTRLLVL.

A few counts support this clone. V gene TRBV19 combines with J gene TRBJ1-1; 8 nucleotides match TRBD1. Germline V CDR1 and CDR2: LNHDA, SQIVND (reference sequence). CDR3 length equals 13 residues. V trimming: 6 bases; J trimming: 5 bases; junction bases outside the gene matches: 5. CDR3 protein: CASRRQGRTEAFF. The CDR3 coding sequence is TGTGCCAGTAGGAGACAGGGGAGAACTGAAGCTTTCTTT.

The chain carries TRBV7-3 and TRBJ1-2; perhaps TRBD1 as D (6 bases). The germline gives CDR1 SGHTA, CDR2 FQGTGA. V was trimmed by 4 bases and J by 6 bases, leaving 15 bases between them. This CDR3 has 14 residues. The CDR3 sequence is CASSSGRGGHGYTF. The CDR3 DNA is TGTGCCAGCAGCTCCGGACGCGGGGGCCATGGCTACACCTTC.

This clone turned up a few times. V usage is TRBV6-2 or TRBV6-3 and J usage is TRBJ2-3; D might be TRBD2 (6 bases). The CDR3 runs to 15 residues. With 4 bases removed from V and 0 bases from J, the gap between germline ends came to 11 bases. Germline values: CDR1 MNHEY, CDR2 SVGEGT. CDR3 sequence: CASSWAGLSTDTQYF. CDR3 DNA sequence: TGTGCCAGCAGTTGGGCGGGGCTGAGCACAGATACGCAGTATTTT.

The gene calls are TRBV7-9 and TRBJ2-3; 8 nucleotides agree with TRBD1. Germline V gene lookup returns CDR1 SEHNR and CDR2 FQNEAQ (reference sequence). V shed 5 bases and J 5 bases; nucleotides not matched to a gene: 6. This CDR3 is built from 14 residues. The CDR3 sequence is CASSPRDRQDTQYF. DNA for the CDR3: TGTGCCAGCAGCCCTCGGGACAGGCAAGATACGCAGTATTTT.

The chain links TRBV6-5 to TRBJ1-1; no clear D gene. Trimming removed 0 bases from V and 0 bases from J, with 8 bases in between. This CDR3 is 15 amino acids long. CDR1 and CDR2 from the germline V gene are MNHEY and SVGAGI. CDR3 loop: CASSYSRNMNTEAFF. CDR3 nucleotides: TGTGCCAGCAGTTACTCGCGGAATATGAACACTGAAGCTTTCTTT.

This sequence joins TRBV5-1 and TRBJ2-5; possible D gene TRBD1, 6 bases. V shed 4 bases and J shed 2 bases, with 12 bases lying between them. In germline, CDR1 is SGHRS, CDR2 YFSETQ. This CDR3 region has 14 residues. As DNA, the CDR3 is TGCGCCAGCAGCAAGCCAACAGGGCAAGAGACCCAGTACTTC. The encoded protein is CASSKPTGQETQYF.